This T cell receptor beta chain comes out of a study of beta chain features in type 1 diabetes. Every bit of the isolated RNA underwent reverse transcription, so sequencing read expressed TCRB transcripts. The assay was immunoSEQ multiplex PCR, and TCRdb's table has in-frame clones only and misses some. This sample has around 500,000 clones, with over 10% found just once. By way of CD45RO/CCR7/CD25/CD127/CD95/CD27, the CD4+ regulatory, stem cell-like memory, central memory and naive cells were sorted. The CDR3 is 16 residues long. With V trimmed by 4 bases and J by 0 bases, 4 bases remained unmatched. CDR1 SGDLS and CDR2 YYNGEE come from the germline V gene.

The rearrangement uses TRBV9 and TRBJ2-1; 10 positions agree with TRBD1. The receptor was isolated from a woman aged 18 to 35 in good health. Sequenced sample: naive CD4+ T cells from blood. CDR3 sequence: CASSLRTGGSYNEQFF. CDR3 in DNA: TGTGCCAGCAGCCTACGGACAGGGGGCTCCTACAATGAGCAGTTCTTC.